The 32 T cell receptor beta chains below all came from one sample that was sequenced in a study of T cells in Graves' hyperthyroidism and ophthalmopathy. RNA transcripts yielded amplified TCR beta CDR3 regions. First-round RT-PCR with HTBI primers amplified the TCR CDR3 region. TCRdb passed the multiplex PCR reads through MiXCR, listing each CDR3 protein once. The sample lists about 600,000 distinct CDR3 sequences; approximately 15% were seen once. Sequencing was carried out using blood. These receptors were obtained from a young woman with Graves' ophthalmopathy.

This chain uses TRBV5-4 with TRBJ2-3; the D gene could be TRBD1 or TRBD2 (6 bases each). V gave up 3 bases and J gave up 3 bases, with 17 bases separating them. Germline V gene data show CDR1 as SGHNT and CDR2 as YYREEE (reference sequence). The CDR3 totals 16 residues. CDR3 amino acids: CASSSGAIGGTDTQYF. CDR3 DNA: TGTGCCAGCAGCTCGGGGGCCATAGGAGGTACAGATACGCAGTATTTT.

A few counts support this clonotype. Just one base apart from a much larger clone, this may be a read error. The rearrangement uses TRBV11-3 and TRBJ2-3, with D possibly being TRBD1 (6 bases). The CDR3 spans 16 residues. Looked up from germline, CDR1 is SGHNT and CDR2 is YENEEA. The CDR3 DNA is TGTGCCAGCAGCTCGTTCTCGGACGTGGGGGCAGATATGCAGTATTTT. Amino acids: CASSSFSDVGADMQYF.

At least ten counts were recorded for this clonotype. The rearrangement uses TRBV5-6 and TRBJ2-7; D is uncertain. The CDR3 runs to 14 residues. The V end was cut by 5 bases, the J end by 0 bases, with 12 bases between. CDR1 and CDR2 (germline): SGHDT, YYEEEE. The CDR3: CASSDGRFSYEQYF. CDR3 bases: TGTGCCAGCAGTGACGGCAGGTTCTCCTACGAGCAGTACTTC.

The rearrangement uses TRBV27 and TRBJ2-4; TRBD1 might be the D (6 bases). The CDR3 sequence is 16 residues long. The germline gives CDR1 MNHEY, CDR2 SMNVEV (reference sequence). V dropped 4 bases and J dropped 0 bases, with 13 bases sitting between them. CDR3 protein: CASSSGQPLAKNIQYF. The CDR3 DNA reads TGTGCCAGCAGTTCCGGACAGCCTCTAGCCAAAAACATTCAGTACTTC.

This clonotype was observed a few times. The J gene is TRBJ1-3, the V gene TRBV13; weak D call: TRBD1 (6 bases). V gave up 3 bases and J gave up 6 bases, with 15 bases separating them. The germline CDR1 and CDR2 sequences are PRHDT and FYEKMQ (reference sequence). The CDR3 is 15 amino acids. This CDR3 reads CASSLTQGMENTIYF. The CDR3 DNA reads TGTGCCAGCAGCTTGACTCAGGGGATGGAAAACACCATATATTTT. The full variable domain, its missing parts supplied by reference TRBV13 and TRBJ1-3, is AAGVIQSPRHLIKEKRETATLKCYPIPRHDTVYWYQQGPGQDPQFLISFYEKMQSDKGSIPDRFSAQQFSDYHSELNMSSLELGDSALYFCASSLTQGMENTIYFGEGSWLTVV.

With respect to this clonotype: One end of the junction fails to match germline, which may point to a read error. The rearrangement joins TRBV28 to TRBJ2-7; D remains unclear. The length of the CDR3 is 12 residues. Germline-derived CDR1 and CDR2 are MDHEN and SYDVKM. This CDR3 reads CAGRPSGREQYF. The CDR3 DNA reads TGTGCCGGCAGGCCTAGTGGGCGCGAGCAGTACTTC.

CDR3 DNA sequence: TGTGCCACCAGTGATCCCCGGCAGGTCTTCGGTACAGATACGCAGTATTTT. Translating gives CATSDPRQVFGTDTQYF. The rearrangement joins TRBV24-1 to TRBJ2-3; D unresolved. The V end was cut by 3 bases, the J end by 3 bases, with 18 bases between. The germline V gene encodes CDR1 KGHDR and CDR2 SFDVKD. The CDR3 runs to 17 residues.

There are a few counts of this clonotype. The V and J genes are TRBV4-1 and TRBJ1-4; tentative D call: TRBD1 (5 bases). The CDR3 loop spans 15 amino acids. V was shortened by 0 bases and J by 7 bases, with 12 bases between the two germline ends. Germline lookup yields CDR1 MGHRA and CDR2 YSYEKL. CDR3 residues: CASSQDQGRGEKLFF. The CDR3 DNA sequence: TGCGCCAGCAGCCAAGATCAGGGAAGGGGTGAAAAACTGTTTTTT.

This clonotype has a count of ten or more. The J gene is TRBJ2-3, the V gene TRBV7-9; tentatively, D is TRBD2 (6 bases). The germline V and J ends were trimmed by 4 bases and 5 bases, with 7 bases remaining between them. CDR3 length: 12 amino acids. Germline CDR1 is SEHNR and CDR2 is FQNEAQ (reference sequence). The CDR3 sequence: CASSSAGDTQYF. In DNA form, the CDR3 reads TGTGCCAGCAGCTCAGCGGGAGATACGCAGTATTTT.

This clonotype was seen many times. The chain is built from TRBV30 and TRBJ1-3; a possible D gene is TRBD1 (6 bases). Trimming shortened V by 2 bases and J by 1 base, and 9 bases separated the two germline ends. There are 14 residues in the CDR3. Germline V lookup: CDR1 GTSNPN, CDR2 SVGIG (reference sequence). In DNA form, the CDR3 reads TGTGCCTGGAGTTGGGGGGCTTCTGGAAACACCATATATTTT. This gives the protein CAWSWGASGNTIYF.

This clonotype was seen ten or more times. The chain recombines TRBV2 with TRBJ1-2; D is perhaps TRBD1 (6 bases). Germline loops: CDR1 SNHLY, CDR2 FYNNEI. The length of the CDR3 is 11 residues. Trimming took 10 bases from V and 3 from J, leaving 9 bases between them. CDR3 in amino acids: CATRGDYGYTF. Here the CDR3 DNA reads TGTGCCACCAGGGGAGACTATGGCTACACCTTC.

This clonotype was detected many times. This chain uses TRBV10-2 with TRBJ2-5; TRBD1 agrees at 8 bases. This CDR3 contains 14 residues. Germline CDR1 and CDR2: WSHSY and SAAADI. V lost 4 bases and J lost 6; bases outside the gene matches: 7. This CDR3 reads CASSVSTGGKTQYF. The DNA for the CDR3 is TGCGCCAGCAGTGTGAGCACAGGGGGAAAGACCCAGTACTTC.

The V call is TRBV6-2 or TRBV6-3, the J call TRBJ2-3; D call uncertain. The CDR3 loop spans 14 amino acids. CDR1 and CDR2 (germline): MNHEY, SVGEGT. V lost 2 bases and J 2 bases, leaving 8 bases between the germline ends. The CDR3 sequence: CASSYDLFTDTQYF. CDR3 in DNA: TGTGCCAGCAGTTACGACCTATTCACAGATACGCAGTATTTT.

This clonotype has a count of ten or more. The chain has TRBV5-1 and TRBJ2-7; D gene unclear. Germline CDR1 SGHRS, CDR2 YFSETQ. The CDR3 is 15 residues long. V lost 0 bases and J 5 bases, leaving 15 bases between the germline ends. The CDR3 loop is CASSLEGRFENEQYF. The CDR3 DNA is TGCGCCAGCAGCTTGGAGGGAAGGTTTGAAAACGAGCAGTACTTC.

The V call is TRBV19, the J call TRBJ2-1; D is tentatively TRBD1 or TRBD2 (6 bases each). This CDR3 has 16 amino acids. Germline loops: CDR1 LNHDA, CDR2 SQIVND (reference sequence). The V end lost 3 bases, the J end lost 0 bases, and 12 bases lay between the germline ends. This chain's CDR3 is CASSILGGSSYNEQFF. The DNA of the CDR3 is TGTGCCAGTAGTATTCTAGGGGGGAGCTCCTACAATGAGCAGTTCTTC.

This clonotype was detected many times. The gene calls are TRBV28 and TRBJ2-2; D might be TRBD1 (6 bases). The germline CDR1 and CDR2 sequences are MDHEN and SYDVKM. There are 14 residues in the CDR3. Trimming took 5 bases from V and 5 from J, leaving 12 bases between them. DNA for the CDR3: TGTGCCAGCAGTCCCCGGACAGTGACCGGGGAGCTGTTTTTT. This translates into CASSPRTVTGELFF.

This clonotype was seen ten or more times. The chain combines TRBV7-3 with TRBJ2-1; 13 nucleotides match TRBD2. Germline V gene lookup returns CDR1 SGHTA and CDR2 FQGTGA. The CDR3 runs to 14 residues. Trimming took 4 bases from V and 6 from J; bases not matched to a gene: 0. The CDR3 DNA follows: TGTGCCAGCAGCTGGACTAGCGGGAGCAATGAGCAGTTCTTC. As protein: CASSWTSGSNEQFF.

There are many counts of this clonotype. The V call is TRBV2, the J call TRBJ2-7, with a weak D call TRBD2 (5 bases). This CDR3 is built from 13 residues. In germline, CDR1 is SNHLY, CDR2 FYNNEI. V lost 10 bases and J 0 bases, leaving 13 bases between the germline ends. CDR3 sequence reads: CATGVRGSYEQYF. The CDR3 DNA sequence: TGTGCCACCGGTGTCCGGGGCTCCTACGAGCAGTACTTC.

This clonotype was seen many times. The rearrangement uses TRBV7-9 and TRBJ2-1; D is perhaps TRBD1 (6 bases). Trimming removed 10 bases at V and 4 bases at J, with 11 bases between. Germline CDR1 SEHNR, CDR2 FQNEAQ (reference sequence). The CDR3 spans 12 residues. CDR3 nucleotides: TGTGCCACCGGGACACTATACAATGAGCAGTTCTTC. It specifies CATGTLYNEQFF. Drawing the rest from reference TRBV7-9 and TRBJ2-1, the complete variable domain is DTGVSQNPRHKITKRGQNVTFRCDPISEHNRLYWYRQTLGQGPEFLTYFQNEAQLEKSRLLSDRFSAERPKGSFSTLEIQRTEQGDSAMYLCATGTLYNEQFFGPGTRLTVL.

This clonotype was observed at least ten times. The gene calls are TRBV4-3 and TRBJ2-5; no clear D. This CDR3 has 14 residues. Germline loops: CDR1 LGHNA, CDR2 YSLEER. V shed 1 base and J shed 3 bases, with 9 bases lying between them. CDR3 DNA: TGCGCCAGCAGCCAAGGCCCAGTGGAAGAGACCCAGTACTTC. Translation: CASSQGPVEETQYF.

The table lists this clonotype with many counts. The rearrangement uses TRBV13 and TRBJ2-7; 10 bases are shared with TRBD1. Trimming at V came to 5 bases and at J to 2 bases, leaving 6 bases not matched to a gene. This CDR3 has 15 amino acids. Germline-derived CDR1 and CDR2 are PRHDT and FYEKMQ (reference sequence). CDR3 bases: TGTGCCAGCAGCCCCCGAGGGACAGGGGCCTACGAGCAGTACTTC. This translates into CASSPRGTGAYEQYF.

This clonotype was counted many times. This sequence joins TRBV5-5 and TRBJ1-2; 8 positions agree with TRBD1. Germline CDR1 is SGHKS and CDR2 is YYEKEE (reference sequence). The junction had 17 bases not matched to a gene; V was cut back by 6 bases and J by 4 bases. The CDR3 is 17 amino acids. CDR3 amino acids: CASIGTGWTGSFYGYTF. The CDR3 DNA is TGTGCCAGCATCGGAACCGGATGGACAGGGTCCTTCTATGGCTACACCTTC. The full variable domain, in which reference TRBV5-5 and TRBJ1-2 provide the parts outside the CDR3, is DAGVTQSPTHLIKTRGQQVTLRCSPISGHKSVSWYQQVLGQGPQFIFQYYEKEERGRGNFPDRFSARQFPNYSSELNVNALLLGDSALYLCASIGTGWTGSFYGYTFGSGTRLTVV.

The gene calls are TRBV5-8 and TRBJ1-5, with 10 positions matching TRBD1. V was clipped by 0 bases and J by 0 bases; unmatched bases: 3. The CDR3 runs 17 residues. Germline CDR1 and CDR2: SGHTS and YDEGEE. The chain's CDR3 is CASSLGQGAYSNQPQHF. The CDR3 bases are TGTGCCAGCAGCTTGGGACAGGGGGCGTATAGCAATCAGCCCCAGCATTTT.

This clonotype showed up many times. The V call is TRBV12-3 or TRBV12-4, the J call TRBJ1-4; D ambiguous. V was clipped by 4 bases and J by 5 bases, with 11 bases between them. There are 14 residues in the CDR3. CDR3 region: CASSSGRINEKLFF. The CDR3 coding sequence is TGTGCCAGCAGTTCCGGACGGATCAATGAAAAACTGTTTTTT.

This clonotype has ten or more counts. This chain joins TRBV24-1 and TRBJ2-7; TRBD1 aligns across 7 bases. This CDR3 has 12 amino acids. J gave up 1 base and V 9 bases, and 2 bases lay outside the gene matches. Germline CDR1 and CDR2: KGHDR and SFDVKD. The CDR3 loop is CATGQDSYEQYF. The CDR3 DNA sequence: TGTGCCACCGGACAGGATTCCTACGAGCAGTACTTC.

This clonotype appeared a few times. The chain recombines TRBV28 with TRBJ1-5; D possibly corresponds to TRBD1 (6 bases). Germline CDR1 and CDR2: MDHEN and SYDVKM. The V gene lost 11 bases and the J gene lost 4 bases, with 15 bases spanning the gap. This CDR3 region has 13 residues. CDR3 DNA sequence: TGTGCCCTCAATGAGAGGGGGAATCAGCCCCAGCATTTT. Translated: CALNERGNQPQHF.

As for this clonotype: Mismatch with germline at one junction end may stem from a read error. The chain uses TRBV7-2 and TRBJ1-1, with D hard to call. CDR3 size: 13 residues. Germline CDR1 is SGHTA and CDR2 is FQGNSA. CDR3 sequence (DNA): TGTGCCAGCAGCTTTTTGCGAGCTTTTGAAGCTCTCTTT. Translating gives CASSFLRAFEALF.

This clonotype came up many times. The CDR3 here is CAWSVAGEQYF. The CDR3 DNA reads TGTGCCTGGAGTGTGGCGGGCGAGCAGTACTTC. V is TRBV30 and J is TRBJ2-7; D may be TRBD2 (5 bases). The CDR3 extends over 11 amino acids. Per germline, CDR1 GTSNPN and CDR2 SVGIG (reference sequence). V lost 0 bases and J lost 6, with 6 bases in between.

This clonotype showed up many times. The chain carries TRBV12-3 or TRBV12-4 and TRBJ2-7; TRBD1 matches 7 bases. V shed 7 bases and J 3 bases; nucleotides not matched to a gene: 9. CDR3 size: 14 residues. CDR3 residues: CASTPGQFFYEQYF. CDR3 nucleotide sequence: TGTGCCAGCACCCCGGGACAGTTTTTCTACGAGCAGTACTTC.

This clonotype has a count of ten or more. The CDR3 DNA is TGTGCCAGCAGCTTGGCGACTGGGGGGGGCAGCACAGATACGCAGTATTTT. This codes for CASSLATGGGSTDTQYF. This chain joins TRBV5-8 and TRBJ2-3; tentatively, D is TRBD2 (7 bases). The CDR3 covers 17 residues. CDR1 is SGHTS, CDR2 YDEGEE, per germline. Trimming cost V 0 bases and J 0 bases, with 14 bases left between them.

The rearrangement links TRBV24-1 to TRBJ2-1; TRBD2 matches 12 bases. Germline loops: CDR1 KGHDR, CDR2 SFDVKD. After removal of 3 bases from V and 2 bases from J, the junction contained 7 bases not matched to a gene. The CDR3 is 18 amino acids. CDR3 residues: CATSDGSSGRGAYNEQFF. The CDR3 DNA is TGTGCCACCAGTGATGGGTCTAGCGGGAGGGGCGCCTACAATGAGCAGTTCTTC.

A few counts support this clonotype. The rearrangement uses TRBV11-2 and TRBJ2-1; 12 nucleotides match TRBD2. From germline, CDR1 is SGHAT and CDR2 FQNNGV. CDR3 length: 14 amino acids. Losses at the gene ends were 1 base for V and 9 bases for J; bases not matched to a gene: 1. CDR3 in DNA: TGTGCCAGCAGCTTAGGGACTAGCGGGACTGAGCAGTTCTTC. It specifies CASSLGTSGTEQFF.